This T cell receptor beta chain was sequenced during a study of OX40 agonist ivuxolimab in advanced cancers. Regarding the study as a whole: Low normalized T-cell clonal expansion was additionally recorded for some nonresponders. CD4+ and CD8+ blood T cells expanded clonally by week 6 at 0.1 to 3.0 mg/kg.

The CDR3 runs 14 residues. Germline assignment: CDR1 GTSNPN and CDR2 SVGIG (reference sequence). Trimming left V 4 bases short and J 2 bases short, with 13 bases between. Notes on this clone: As yet, its antigen is unknown.

This table comes from immunoSEQ multiplex PCR, and its TCRdb copy is limited to in-frame clones, with some not included. This sample has 20,000 to 25,000 clones, with 84% found just once. The V call is TRBV30, the J call TRBJ2-3; no clear D gene. The receptor comes from an adult with an advanced solid tumor such as melanoma, head and neck, liver or kidney cancer. Specimen: CD4+ or CD8+ T cells sorted from blood, collected in a trial of the OX40 agonist ivuxolimab. Here the CDR3 DNA reads TGTGCCTGGAATGTTCGAGGCCCCACAGATACGCAGTATTTT. This gives the protein CAWNVRGPTDTQYF.